This T cell receptor beta chain was recorded in a study of liver allograft versus peripheral blood T cells. As for the study in general: The authors compared T cell receptor repertoires in transplanted livers with those in the peripheral blood of recipients. Study results and limitations: Reportedly, liver allograft T cell receptor repertoires differed from peripheral blood ones.

Each CDR3 protein gets one entry after TCRdb re-called the reads with MiXCR. The table shows several thousand distinct CDR3 sequences, with roughly 15% occurring only once. Remarks on this clonotype: No antigen is known for it. This may come from a read error, since a much larger clone is one base off.

The CDR3 runs 14 residues. The chain has TRBV12-3 or TRBV12-4 and TRBJ1-3; 9 positions agree with TRBD1. The TCR was taken from a human patient who had a liver transplant. The graft donor may account for some of the T cells. The CDR3 DNA is TGTGTCAGCAGTTACGGACAGGGGAGAAACACCATATATTTT. Amino acid sequence: CVSSYGQGRNTIYF.